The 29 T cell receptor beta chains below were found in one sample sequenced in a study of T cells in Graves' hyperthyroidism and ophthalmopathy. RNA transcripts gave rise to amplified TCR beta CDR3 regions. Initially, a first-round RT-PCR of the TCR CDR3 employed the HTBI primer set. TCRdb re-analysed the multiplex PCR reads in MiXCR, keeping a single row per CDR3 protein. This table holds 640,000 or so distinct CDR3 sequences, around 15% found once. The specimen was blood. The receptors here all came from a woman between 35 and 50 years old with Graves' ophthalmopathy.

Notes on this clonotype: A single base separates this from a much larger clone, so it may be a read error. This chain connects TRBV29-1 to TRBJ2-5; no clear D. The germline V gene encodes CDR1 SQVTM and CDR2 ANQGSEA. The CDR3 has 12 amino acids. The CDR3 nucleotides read TGCAGCGTTGTGGGCAGCCAAAAGACCCAGTACTTC. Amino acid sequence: CSVVGSQKTQYF.

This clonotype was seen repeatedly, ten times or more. The CDR3 is CASWTGVAEAFF. The CDR3 DNA reads TGTGCCAGCTGGACAGGGGTAGCTGAAGCTTTCTTT. This rearrangement joins TRBV6-2 or TRBV6-3 to TRBJ1-1; 9 bases line up with TRBD1. Germline V gene lookup returns CDR1 MNHEY and CDR2 SVGEGT. V lost 8 bases to trimming and J lost 6 bases; unmatched junction nucleotides: 4. The CDR3 loop spans 12 amino acids.

The CDR3 spells CASTPNPDRIYGYTF. As DNA, the CDR3 is TGTGCCAGCACCCCCAACCCGGACAGGATCTATGGCTACACCTTC. The rearrangement uses TRBV9 and TRBJ1-2; TRBD1 aligns across 7 bases. V lost 6 bases and J lost 4; bases outside the gene matches: 12. The CDR3 totals 15 residues. In germline, CDR1 is SGDLS, CDR2 YYNGEE. The whole variable domain, remainder taken from reference TRBV9 and TRBJ1-2, is DSGVTQTPKHLITATGQRVTLRCSPRSGDLSVYWYQQSLDQGLQFLIQYYNGEERAKGNILERFSAQQFPDLHSELNLSSLELGDSALYFCASTPNPDRIYGYTFGSGTRLTVV.

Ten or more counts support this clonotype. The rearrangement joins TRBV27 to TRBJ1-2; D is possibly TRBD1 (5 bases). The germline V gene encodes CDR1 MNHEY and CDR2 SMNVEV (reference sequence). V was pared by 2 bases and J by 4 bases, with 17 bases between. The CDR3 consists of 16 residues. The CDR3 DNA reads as TGTGCCAGCAGTTTAATGGAGGGGCTCCCCCTCTATGGCTACACCTTC. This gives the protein CASSLMEGLPLYGYTF.

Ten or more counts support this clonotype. CDR3: CARGVGAGGSPPPCSYEQYF. CDR3 DNA sequence: TGTGCCAGGGGGGTCGGGGCGGGAGGTAGCCCACCTCCGTGCTCCTACGAGCAGTACTTC. This chain uses TRBV19 with TRBJ2-7; 8 positions match TRBD2. The CDR3 loop spans 20 amino acids. CDR1 is LNHDA and CDR2 is SQIVND in the germline V gene (reference sequence). Trimming removed 9 bases from V and 0 bases from J; junction bases left unmatched: 25.

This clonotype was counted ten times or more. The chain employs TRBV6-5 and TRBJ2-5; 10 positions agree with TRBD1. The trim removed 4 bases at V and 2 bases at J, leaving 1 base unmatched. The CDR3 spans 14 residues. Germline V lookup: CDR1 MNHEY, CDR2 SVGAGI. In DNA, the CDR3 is TGTGCCAGCAGTTGGGGACAGGGGCAAGAGACCCAGTACTTC. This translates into CASSWGQGQETQYF.

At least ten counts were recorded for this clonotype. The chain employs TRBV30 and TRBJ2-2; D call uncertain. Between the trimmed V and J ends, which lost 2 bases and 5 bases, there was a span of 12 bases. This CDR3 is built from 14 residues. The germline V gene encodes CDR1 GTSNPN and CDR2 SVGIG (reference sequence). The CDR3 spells CAWSFLLQTGELFF. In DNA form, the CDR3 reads TGTGCCTGGAGTTTTCTCCTCCAAACCGGGGAGCTGTTTTTT.

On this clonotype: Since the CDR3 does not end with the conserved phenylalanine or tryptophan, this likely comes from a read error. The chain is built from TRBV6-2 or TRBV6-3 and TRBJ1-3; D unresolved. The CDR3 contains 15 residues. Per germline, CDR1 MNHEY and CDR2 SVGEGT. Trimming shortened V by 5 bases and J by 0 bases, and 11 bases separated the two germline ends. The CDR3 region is CASSPRPISGNTIYS. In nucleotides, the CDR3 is TGTGCCAGCAGTCCCCGACCGATCTCTGGAAACACCATATATTCT.

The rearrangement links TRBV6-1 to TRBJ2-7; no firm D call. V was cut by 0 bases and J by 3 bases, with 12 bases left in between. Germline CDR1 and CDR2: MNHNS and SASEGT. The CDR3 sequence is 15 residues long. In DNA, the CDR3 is TGTGCCAGCAGTGAAGCGCGTAGGGCAGGCTACGAGCAGTACTTC. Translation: CASSEARRAGYEQYF.

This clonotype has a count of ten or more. CDR3 residues: CASSRTGVPQHF. The CDR3 nucleotides are TGTGCCAGCAGTCGAACAGGGGTGCCCCAGCATTTT. The chain recombines TRBV28 with TRBJ1-5; 7 bases match TRBD1. V was clipped by 5 bases and J by 9 bases; unmatched bases: 4. The CDR3 totals 12 residues. Per germline, CDR1 MDHEN and CDR2 SYDVKM.

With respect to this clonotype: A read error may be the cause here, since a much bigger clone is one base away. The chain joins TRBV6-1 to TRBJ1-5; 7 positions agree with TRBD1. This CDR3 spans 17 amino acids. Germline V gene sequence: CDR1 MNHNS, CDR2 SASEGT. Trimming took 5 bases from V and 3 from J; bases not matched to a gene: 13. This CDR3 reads CASSRQQGIGINQPQHF. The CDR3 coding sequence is TGTGCCAGCAGTCGCCAACAGGGGATAGGAATCAATCAGCCCCAGCATTTT.

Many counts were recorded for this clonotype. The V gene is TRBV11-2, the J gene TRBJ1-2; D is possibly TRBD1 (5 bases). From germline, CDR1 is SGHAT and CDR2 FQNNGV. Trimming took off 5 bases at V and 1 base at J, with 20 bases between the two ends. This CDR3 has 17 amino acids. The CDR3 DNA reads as TGTGCCAGCAGCCATACCCTAGACAGTTTACTTAACTATGGCTACACCTTC. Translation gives CASSHTLDSLLNYGYTF.

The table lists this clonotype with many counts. CDR3: CASSPYPPEAFF. The CDR3, as DNA: TGTGCCAGCAGCCCTTACCCCCCTGAAGCTTTCTTT. The chain combines TRBV7-2 with TRBJ1-1, with D uncertain. Germline CDR1 reads SGHTA; CDR2 reads FQGNSA. V lost 5 bases to trimming and J lost 6 bases, with 10 bases between them. CDR3 size: 12 residues.

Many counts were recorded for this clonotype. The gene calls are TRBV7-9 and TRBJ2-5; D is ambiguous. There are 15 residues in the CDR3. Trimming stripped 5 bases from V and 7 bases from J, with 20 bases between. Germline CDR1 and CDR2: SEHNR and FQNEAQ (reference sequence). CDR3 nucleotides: TGTGCCAGCAGCGAAAGTTGGGCGGATTTGGCGACCCAGTACTTC. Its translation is CASSESWADLATQYF. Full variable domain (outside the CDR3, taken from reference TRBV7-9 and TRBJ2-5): DTGVSQNPRHKITKRGQNVTFRCDPISEHNRLYWYRQTLGQGPEFLTYFQNEAQLEKSRLLSDRFSAERPKGSFSTLEIQRTEQGDSAMYLCASSESWADLATQYFGPGTRLLVL.

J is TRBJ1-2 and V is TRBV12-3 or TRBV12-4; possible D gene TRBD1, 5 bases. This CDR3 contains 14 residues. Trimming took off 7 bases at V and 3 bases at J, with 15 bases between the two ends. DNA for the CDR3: TGTGCCAGCACGAATGGGGGGTTCTACTATGGCTACACCTTC. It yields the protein CASTNGGFYYGYTF.

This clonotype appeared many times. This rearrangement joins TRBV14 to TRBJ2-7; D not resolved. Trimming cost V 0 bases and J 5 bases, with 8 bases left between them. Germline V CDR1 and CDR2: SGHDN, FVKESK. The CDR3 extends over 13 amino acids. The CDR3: CASSQELDDEQYF. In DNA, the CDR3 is TGTGCCAGCAGCCAAGAATTAGATGACGAGCAGTACTTC.

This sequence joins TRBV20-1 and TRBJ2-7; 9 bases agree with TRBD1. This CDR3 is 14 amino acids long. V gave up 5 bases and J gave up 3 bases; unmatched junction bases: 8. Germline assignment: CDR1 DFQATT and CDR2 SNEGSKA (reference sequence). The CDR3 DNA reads TGCAGTGCTCCCGTAACAGGGGGCAACTACGAGCAGTACTTC. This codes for CSAPVTGGNYEQYF.

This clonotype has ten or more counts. CDR3 in DNA: TGTGCCAGTAGTATTACCCCACCAGGCTCTAACTATGGCTACACCTTC. Amino acids: CASSITPPGSNYGYTF. This chain joins TRBV19 and TRBJ1-2; no clear D gene. There are 16 residues in the CDR3. The V end lost 3 bases, the J end lost 0 bases, and 14 bases lay between the germline ends. Germline CDR1 reads LNHDA; CDR2 reads SQIVND (reference sequence).

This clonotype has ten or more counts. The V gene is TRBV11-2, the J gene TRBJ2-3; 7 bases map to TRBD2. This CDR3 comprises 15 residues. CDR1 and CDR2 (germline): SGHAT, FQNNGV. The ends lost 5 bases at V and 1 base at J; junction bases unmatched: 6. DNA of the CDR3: TGTGCCAGCAGCAAGGGACTATCTGGCACAGATACGCAGTATTTT. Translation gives CASSKGLSGTDTQYF.

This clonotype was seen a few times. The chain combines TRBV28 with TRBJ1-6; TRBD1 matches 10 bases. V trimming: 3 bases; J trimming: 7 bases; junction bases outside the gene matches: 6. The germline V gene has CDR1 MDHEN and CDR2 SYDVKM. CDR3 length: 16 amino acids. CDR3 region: CASSLTWGQGNSPLHF. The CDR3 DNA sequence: TGTGCCAGCAGTTTGACCTGGGGACAGGGGAATTCACCCCTCCACTTT.

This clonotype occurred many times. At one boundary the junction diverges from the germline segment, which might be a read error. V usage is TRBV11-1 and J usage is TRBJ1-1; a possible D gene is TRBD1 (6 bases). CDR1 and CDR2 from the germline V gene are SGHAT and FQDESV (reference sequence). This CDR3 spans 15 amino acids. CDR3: CTSSLGPGANTEAFF. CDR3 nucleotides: TGTACCAGCAGCTTAGGGCCGGGGGCGAACACTGAAGCTTTCTTT.

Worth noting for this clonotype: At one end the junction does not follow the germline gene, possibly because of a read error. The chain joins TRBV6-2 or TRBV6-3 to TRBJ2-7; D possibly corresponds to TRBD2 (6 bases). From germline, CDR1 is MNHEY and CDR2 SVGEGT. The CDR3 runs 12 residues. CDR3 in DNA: TGTGCCAGCAGTGTGGGACTTGGTCGAGCGGACTTC. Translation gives CASSVGLGRADF.

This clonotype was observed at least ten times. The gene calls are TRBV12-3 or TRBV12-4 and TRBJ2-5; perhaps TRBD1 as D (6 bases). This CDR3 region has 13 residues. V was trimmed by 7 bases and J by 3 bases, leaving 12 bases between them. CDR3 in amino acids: CASTYTGKETQYF. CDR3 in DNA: TGTGCCAGCACTTATACAGGGAAAGAGACCCAGTACTTC.

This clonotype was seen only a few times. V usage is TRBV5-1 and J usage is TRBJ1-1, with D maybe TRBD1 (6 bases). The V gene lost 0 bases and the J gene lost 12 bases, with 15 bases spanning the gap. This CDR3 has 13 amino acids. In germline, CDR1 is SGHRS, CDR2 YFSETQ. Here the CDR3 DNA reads TGCGCCAGCAGCTTGGTCGGACAGTCGGAAACTTTCTTT. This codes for CASSLVGQSETFF.

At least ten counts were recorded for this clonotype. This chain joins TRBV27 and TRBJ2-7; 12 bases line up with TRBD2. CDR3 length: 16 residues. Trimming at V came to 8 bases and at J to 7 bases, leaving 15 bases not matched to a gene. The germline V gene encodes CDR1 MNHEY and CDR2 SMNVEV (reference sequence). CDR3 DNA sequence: TGTGCCAGCCGACCCCCGACTAGCGGGAGTCATCGGGAGCAGTACTTC. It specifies CASRPPTSGSHREQYF.

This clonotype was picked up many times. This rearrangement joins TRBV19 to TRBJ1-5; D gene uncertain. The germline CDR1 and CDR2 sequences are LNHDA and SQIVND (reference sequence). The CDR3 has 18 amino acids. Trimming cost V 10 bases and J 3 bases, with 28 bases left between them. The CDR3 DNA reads TGTGCCACCTCGCAAAGCCCCTGGGTCCAGACGGACAATCAGCCCCAGCATTTT. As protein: CATSQSPWVQTDNQPQHF.

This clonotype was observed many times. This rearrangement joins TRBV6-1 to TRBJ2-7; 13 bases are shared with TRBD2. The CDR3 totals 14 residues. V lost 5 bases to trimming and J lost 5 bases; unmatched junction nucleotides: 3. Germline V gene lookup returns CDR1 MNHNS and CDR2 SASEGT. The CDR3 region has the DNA TGTGCCAGCAGTCGGACTAGCGGGAGCAACGAGCAGTACTTC. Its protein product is CASSRTSGSNEQYF.

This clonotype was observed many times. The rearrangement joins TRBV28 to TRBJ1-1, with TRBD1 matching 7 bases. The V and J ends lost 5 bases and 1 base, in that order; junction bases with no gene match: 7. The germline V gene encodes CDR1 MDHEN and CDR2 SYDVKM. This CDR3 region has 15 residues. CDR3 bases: TGTGCCAGCAGTGGGTCCGGGACAGCGAACACTGAAGCTTTCTTT. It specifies CASSGSGTANTEAFF.

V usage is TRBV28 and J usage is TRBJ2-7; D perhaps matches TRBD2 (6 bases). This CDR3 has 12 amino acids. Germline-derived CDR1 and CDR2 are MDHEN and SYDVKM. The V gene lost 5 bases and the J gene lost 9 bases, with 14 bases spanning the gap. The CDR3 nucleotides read TGTGCCAGCAGTCCCGACCCGGGACTGCAGTACTTC. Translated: CASSPDPGLQYF.